These 15 T cell receptor beta chains came from one sample sequenced in a study of blood T cell repertoires in COVID-19. Profiled with immunoSEQ multiplex PCR; TCRdb holds only in-frame clones, not every one. The table lists 350,000 or so clones, almost 90% of them singletons. Sequenced sample: PBMCs or T cells enriched from blood (not recorded which). The receptors come from a woman younger than 45 who had been exposed to COVID-19.

The rearrangement joins TRBV5-5 to TRBJ2-7; possibly TRBD2 for D (6 bases). V was clipped by 4 bases and J by 4 bases, with 9 bases between them. The germline V gene encodes CDR1 SGHKS and CDR2 YYEKEE (reference sequence). This CDR3 is 12 amino acids long. CDR3 nucleotide sequence: TGTGCCAGCAGCCCCCGGGGGTACGAGCAGTACTTC. Translating gives CASSPRGYEQYF.

This clone was picked up one time. The chain recombines TRBV11-1 with TRBJ2-2; no clear D gene. V lost 0 bases and J lost 1, with 6 bases in between. This CDR3 region has 15 residues. CDR1 is SGHAT and CDR2 is FQDESV in the germline V gene (reference sequence). DNA of the CDR3: TGTGCCAGCAGCTTAGCCAGGCGGAACACCGGGGAGCTGTTTTTT. Translating gives CASSLARRNTGELFF.

The gene calls are TRBV25-1 and TRBJ2-2, with D perhaps matching TRBD1 (6 bases). The CDR3 is made up of 16 amino acids. Germline-derived CDR1 and CDR2 are MGHDK and SYGVNS. V was cut by 3 bases and J by 1 base, with 12 bases left in between. CDR3 loop: CASSDPGTLNTGELFF. The CDR3 DNA sequence: TGTGCCAGCAGTGACCCTGGGACACTGAACACCGGGGAGCTGTTTTTT.

The V gene is TRBV11-2, the J gene TRBJ2-2; a possible D gene is TRBD1 (6 bases). The V and J ends lost 1 base and 4 bases respectively, with 13 bases between them. The germline V gene has CDR1 SGHAT and CDR2 FQNNGV. CDR3 length: 16 residues. The CDR3 protein is CASSLVPGDPTGELFF. The CDR3, as DNA: TGTGCCAGCAGCTTAGTCCCAGGGGACCCCACCGGGGAGCTGTTTTTT. Variable domain in full (rest from reference TRBV11-2 and TRBJ2-2): EAGVAQSPRYKIIEKRQSVAFWCNPISGHATLYWYQQILGQGPKLLIQFQNNGVVDDSQLPKDRFSAERLKGVDSTLKIQPAKLEDSAVYLCASSLVPGDPTGELFFGEGSRLTVL.

The CDR3 sequence is CASSVQEDTEAFF. CDR3 sequence (DNA): TGTGCCAGCAGCGTTCAAGAGGACACTGAAGCTTTCTTT. V gene TRBV9 combines with J gene TRBJ1-1; D gene uncertain. Germline-derived CDR1 and CDR2 are SGDLS and YYNGEE. The length of the CDR3 is 13 residues. The germline V and J ends were trimmed by 2 bases and 3 bases, with 8 bases remaining between them.

The rearrangement joins TRBV28 to TRBJ2-5, with a weak D call TRBD2 (6 bases). CDR1 MDHEN and CDR2 SYDVKM come from the germline V gene. This CDR3 spans 14 amino acids. V lost 5 bases to trimming and J lost 5 bases, with 15 bases between them. The CDR3 nucleotides are TGTGCCAGCAGTGCTCACGGAGGGACGGAGACCCAGTACTTC. The encoded protein is CASSAHGGTETQYF. Together with reference TRBV28 and TRBJ2-5, the CDR3 gives the full variable domain: DVKVTQSSRYLVKRTGEKVFLECVQDMDHENMFWYRQDPGLGLRLIYFSYDVKMKEKGDIPEGYSVSREKKERFSLILESASTNQTSMYLCASSAHGGTETQYFGPGTRLLVL.

This chain links TRBV30 with TRBJ1-2; tentatively, D is TRBD1 (5 bases). CDR3 length: 11 residues. The germline V gene has CDR1 GTSNPN and CDR2 SVGIG (reference sequence). V lost 6 bases and J lost 6, with 11 bases in between. The CDR3 region is CACQGRDGYTF. The CDR3 coding sequence is TGTGCCTGTCAGGGCCGTGATGGCTACACCTTC. Full variable domain (remainder filled in from reference TRBV30 and TRBJ1-2): SQTIHQWPATLVQPVGSPLSLECTVEGTSNPNLYWYRQAAGRGLQLLFYSVGIGQISSEVPQNLSASRPQDRQFILSSKKLLLSDSGFYLCACQGRDGYTFGSGTRLTVV.

This chain joins TRBV29-1 and TRBJ1-2, with D maybe TRBD1 (5 bases). This CDR3 is 13 amino acids long. Looked up from germline, CDR1 is SQVTM and CDR2 is ANQGSEA. The V gene lost 4 bases and the J gene lost 5 bases, with 14 bases spanning the gap. The CDR3 region has the DNA TGCAGCGTTGGGCAGGGATTTGGGTATGGCTACACCTTC. Translation gives CSVGQGFGYGYTF.

The chain joins TRBV28 to TRBJ2-2; D gene unclear. This CDR3 spans 14 amino acids. The germline V gene encodes CDR1 MDHEN and CDR2 SYDVKM. Deletions cut 4 bases from V and 6 bases from J, with 12 bases between. The CDR3 DNA sequence: TGTGCCAGCAGTTGGGTACTACGATCCGGGGAGCTGTTTTTT. Translating gives CASSWVLRSGELFF.

This chain uses TRBV7-9 with TRBJ2-2; the match to TRBD2 covers 8 bases. V shed 5 bases, J shed 7 bases, and the junction held 6 bases outside the gene matches. This CDR3 contains 14 residues. Germline lookup yields CDR1 SEHNR and CDR2 FQNEAQ (reference sequence). CDR3 loop: CASSPGTSNGELFF. Here the CDR3 DNA reads TGTGCCAGCAGCCCGGGGACTAGTAACGGGGAGCTGTTTTTT.

The rearrangement joins TRBV7-3 to TRBJ1-6; weak D call: TRBD1 (5 bases). Germline assignment: CDR1 SGHTA and CDR2 FQGTGA. CDR3 length: 14 amino acids. The V gene lost 1 base and the J gene lost 8 bases, with 9 bases spanning the gap. The CDR3 DNA sequence: TGTGCCAGCAGCTTAATGTCGGGGGATTCACCCCTCCACTTT. Protein sequence: CASSLMSGDSPLHF. The full variable domain, with the rest looked up from reference TRBV7-3 and TRBJ1-6, is GAGVSQTPSNKVTEKGKYVELRCDPISGHTALYWYRQSLGQGPEFLIYFQGTGAADDSGLPNDRFFAVRPEGSVSTLKIQRTERGDSAVYLCASSLMSGDSPLHFGNGTRLTVT.

The V call is TRBV27, the J call TRBJ2-7, with D unresolved. This CDR3 comprises 15 residues. The germline V and J ends were trimmed by 6 bases and 2 bases, with 17 bases remaining between them. CDR1 is MNHEY and CDR2 is SMNVEV in the germline V gene (reference sequence). CDR3 protein: CASSPRREVTYEQYF. CDR3 bases: TGTGCCAGCAGCCCCAGACGCGAGGTTACCTACGAGCAGTACTTC.

CDR3 nucleotides: TGCGCCAGCAGTTCGCCAGGGCGAGAGACTGGAAACACCATATATTTT. Its translation: CASSSPGRETGNTIYF. The chain joins TRBV10-2 to TRBJ1-3; weak D call: TRBD1 (5 bases). Germline loops: CDR1 WSHSY, CDR2 SAAADI. The CDR3 contains 16 residues. Trimming removed 5 bases at V and 2 bases at J, with 16 bases between.

The J gene is TRBJ1-1, the V gene TRBV19; 10 nucleotides agree with TRBD1. The CDR3 totals 15 residues. The trim removed 3 bases at V and 4 bases at J, leaving 5 bases unmatched. CDR1 is LNHDA, CDR2 SQIVND, per germline (reference sequence). The CDR3 loop reads CASSISTGGGTEAFF. CDR3 nucleotide sequence: TGTGCCAGTAGTATCTCGACAGGGGGCGGCACTGAAGCTTTCTTT.

This rearrangement joins TRBV9 to TRBJ2-7, with 10 positions matching TRBD2. After removal of 4 bases from V and 0 bases from J, the junction contained 4 bases not matched to a gene. This CDR3 has 15 residues. Germline CDR1 and CDR2: SGDLS and YYNGEE. The CDR3 is CASSPRTSGSYEQYF. As DNA, the CDR3 is TGTGCCAGCAGCCCCCGGACTAGCGGCTCCTACGAGCAGTACTTC.